This section outlines one T cell receptor beta chain sequence together with its context. This clonotype was counted a few times. The clone's antigen remains unknown. No base quality information exists; no much larger clone differs at one position. The sample originates from a study of T cells after yellow fever vaccination (dated by TCRdb to about 2019). In terms of the full investigation: The SMART-Seq v4 Ultra Low Input RNA kit was used to prepare libraries from fractions with low cell numbers. Bulk PBMC replicates and cell subsets were isolated from blood drawn at multiple timepoints before and after both primary and secondary immunization. To follow T-cell clones before and after both primary and booster YFV17D yellow fever vaccination, bulk TCR alpha and beta repertoires underwent longitudinal sequencing. The cohort comprised two healthy male donors, one aged 18 to 29 and one aged 30 to 40 years. The research as a whole found: A small share of clonotypes occurred in both CD4 and CD8 compartments, likely arising from convergent recombination. The study included only two donors, which limits how far the findings can be generalized. Computational filtering was needed because FACS-sorted repertoires could contain abundant contaminating clonotypes from the bulk population. Most clones expanded after primary vaccination were re-detected after the booster (96% of CD4 and approximately 89% of CD8), suggesting broad memory maintenance. Compared with the primary T-cell response, the secondary T-cell response was faster but weaker, reaching its peak on day 5 rather than on day 15.

Data came from an Illumina NovaSeq 6000. TCR cDNA was synthesized by 5'RACE template switching, which introduced a universal primer site and unique molecular identifiers. cDNA synthesis was primed from both the TCR alpha and TCR beta constant segments. Libraries were amplified in two PCR steps, with sample barcodes and sequencing adapters added in the second step. Sequencing of libraries was done on Illumina HiSeq 2500 (2x100 bp) or NovaSeq (2x150 bp). The authors processed their data as follows. MIGEC handled demultiplexing of reads and collapsing into UMI consensus sequences, while MiXCR performed V(D)J alignment. Vaccine-responding clonotypes were defined with edgeR using replicate PBMC samples, requiring FDR below 0.01 and a log2 fold change above 5 up to day 15. Each bulk clonotype was labeled CD4 or CD8 based on which sequenced repertoire, CD4 or CD8, contained the clonotype at higher abundance. TCRdb reran the public reads through fastp at Q25 and MiXCR, keeping productive beta chains. Rows are unified per CDR3 protein, each entry keeping the most common DNA and genes. Clone size and V and J calls follow TCRdb, not the original study. The sample has around 320,000 distinct CDR3 sequences on record, approximately 4.3% of them singletons. The ten top clones hold roughly 19% of the sample.

From its cysteine to its phenylalanine, the CDR3 spans 14 amino acids. Just CDR3 DNA is preserved here, 42 bases in frame from base 1. From a lookup of the germline V gene (reference sequence), CDR1 and CDR2 are LGHDT and YNNKEL. Trimming costs V 2 bases and J 1 base, and their ends lie 9 bases apart. The sample's treatment or condition label is to be understood as: live attenuated yellow fever vaccine strain. At every blood-draw timepoint, two biological replicates of bulk PBMCs were collected. A standard Ficoll-Paque protocol was used to isolate PBMCs from peripheral blood. TriZol was used to extract RNA from bulk PBMCs, from CD4 and CD8 fractions, and from dextramer-positive and dextramer-negative fractions.

Source: PBMCs, taken 15 days after the yellow fever booster vaccination. This receptor was identified in a man in his late teens or twenties who received the YFV17D yellow fever vaccine. In this chain, TRBV3-1 is recombined with TRBJ2-7; no D gene can be assigned with confidence. For the CDR3, the sequence is CASSQYGPSYEQYF. The nucleotide sequence reads TGTGCCAGCAGCCAATACGGCCCGTCCTACGAGCAGTACTTC.